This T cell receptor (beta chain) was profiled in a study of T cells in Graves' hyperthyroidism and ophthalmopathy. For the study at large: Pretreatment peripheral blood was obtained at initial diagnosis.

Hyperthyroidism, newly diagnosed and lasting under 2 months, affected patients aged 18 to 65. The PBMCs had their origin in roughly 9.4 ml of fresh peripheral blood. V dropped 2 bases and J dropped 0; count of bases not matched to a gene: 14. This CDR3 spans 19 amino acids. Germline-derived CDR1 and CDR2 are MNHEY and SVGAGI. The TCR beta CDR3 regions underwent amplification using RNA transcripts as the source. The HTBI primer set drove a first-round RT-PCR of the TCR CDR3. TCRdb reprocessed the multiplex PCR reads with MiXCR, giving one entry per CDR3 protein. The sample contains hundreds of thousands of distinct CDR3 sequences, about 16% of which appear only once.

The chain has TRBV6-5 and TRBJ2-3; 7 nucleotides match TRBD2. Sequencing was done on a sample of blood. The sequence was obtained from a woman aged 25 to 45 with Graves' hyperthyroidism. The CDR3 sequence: CASSYPPGRGGVSTDTQYF. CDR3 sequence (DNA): TGTGCCAGCAGTTACCCACCTGGGAGGGGAGGGGTTAGCACAGATACGCAGTATTTT.